This is a list of T cell receptor beta chains from one sample in a study of T cell responses to AZD1222 COVID-19 vaccine. Sequencing used immunoSEQ multiplex PCR; TCRdb keeps in-frame clones, though not all of them. The sample comprises about 260,000 clones, 85% to 95% of which are singletons, and about 0.5% rests with the top ten. Sample: peripheral blood, taken on day 0 of AZD1222 vaccination. These receptors all stem from an adult in good health. Both conserved end residues are part of each CDR3. The D gene is left open where the match is weak. Only some rows state a clone size, as once, few, many or a class for expanded clones.

clone_size j_call d_call v_call cdr3_nt cdr3_aa
NA TRBJ2-7 TRBD1 TRBV2 TGTGCCACAGGACAGGCCATTGCCTACGAGCAGTACTTC CATGQAIAYEQYF
NA TRBJ1-3 NA TRBV19 TGTGCCAGTATGGTTTGGGGAGCCGGCTCTGGAAACACCATATATTTT CASMVWGAGSGNTIYF
NA TRBJ2-3 NA TRBV10-2 TGCGCCAGCAGTGGCCAAGGGGCCCCAGATACGCAGTATTTT CASSGQGAPDTQYF
NA TRBJ1-3 NA TRBV29-1 TGCGCTGGGGGTTTATCTGGAAACACCATATATTTT CAGGLSGNTIYF
NA TRBJ1-5 NA TRBV30 TGTGCCTGGAGTTACGTGCATCAGCCCCAGCATTTT CAWSYVHQPQHF
few TRBJ1-1 NA TRBV9 TGTGCCAGCAGCGCCCGACAATCAGCTGAAGCTTTCTTT CASSARQSAEAFF
NA TRBJ2-2 NA TRBV11-3 TGTGCCAGCAGCCCCGAGGGCGGGGAGCTGTTTTTT CASSPEGGELFF
NA TRBJ2-3 NA TRBV28 TGTGCCATTGAGGGTCCCAACGGCGGTATAGATACGCAGTATTTT CAIEGPNGGIDTQYF
NA TRBJ2-1 TRBD2 TRBV24-1 TGTGCCACCAGTGCCTCGGGACTAGCCGTTTCCTACAATGAGCAGTTCTTC CATSASGLAVSYNEQFF
NA TRBJ2-5 NA TRBV28 TGTGCCACCGCACCGTCGAACTCGGGGGAGACCCAGTACTTC CATAPSNSGETQYF
NA TRBJ1-5 NA TRBV4-1 TGCGCCAGCAGCCAAGACGTGACAGCCAAATATCAGCCCCAGCATTTT CASSQDVTAKYQPQHF
NA TRBJ1-1 NA TRBV2 TGTGCCAGCAGTACGGGTATGAACACTGAAGCTTTCTTT CASSTGMNTEAFF
few TRBJ1-5 NA TRBV15 TGTGCCACCAGCATACGGGGCCAGCCCCAGCATTTT CATSIRGQPQHF
NA TRBJ2-1 NA TRBV19 TGTGCCACCACCCTGGGCCTCTCCTACAATGAGCAGTTCTTC CATTLGLSYNEQFF